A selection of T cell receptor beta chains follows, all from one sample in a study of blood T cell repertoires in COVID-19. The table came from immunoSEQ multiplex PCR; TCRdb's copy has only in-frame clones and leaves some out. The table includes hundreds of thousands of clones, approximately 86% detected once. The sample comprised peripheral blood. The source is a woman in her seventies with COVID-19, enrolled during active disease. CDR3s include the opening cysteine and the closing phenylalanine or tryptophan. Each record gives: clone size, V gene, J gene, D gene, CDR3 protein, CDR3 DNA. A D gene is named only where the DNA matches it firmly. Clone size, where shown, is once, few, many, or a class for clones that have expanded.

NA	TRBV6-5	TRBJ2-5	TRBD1	CASSNRGSYQETQYF	TGTGCCAGCAGTAACAGGGGATCGTACCAAGAGACCCAGTACTTC
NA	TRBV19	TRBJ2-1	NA	CASNQGFNSYNEQFF	TGTGCCAGTAATCAGGGTTTTAACTCCTACAATGAGCAGTTCTTC
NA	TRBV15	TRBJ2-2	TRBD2	CATSRDRRGVFAGELFF	TGTGCCACCAGCAGAGATCGGCGGGGGGTATTTGCCGGGGAGCTGTTTTTT
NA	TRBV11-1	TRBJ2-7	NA	CASSLEDRTLYEQYF	TGTGCCAGCAGCTTAGAAGACAGGACCCTCTACGAGCAGTACTTC
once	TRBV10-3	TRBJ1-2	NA	CAISESSYYGYTF	TGTGCCATCAGTGAGTCGTCGTACTATGGCTACACCTTC
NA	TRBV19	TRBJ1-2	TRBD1	CASSHLGDRAAYGYTF	TGTGCCAGTAGCCATCTGGGGGACAGGGCTGCATATGGCTACACCTTC
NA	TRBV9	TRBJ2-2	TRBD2	CASSPGTKNTGELFF	TGTGCCAGCAGCCCCGGGACTAAAAACACCGGGGAGCTGTTTTTT
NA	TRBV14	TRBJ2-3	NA	CASSQLQGHLTDTQYF	TGTGCCAGCAGCCAATTACAGGGTCACCTCACAGATACGCAGTATTTT
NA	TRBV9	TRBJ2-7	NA	CASSVGGRNNEQYF	TGTGCCAGCAGCGTAGGGGGGAGGAACAACGAGCAGTACTTC
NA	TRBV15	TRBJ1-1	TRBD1	CATSRDQGTGIITEAFF	TGTGCCACCAGCAGAGATCAGGGGACAGGGATCATCACTGAAGCTTTCTTT
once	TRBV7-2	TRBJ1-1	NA	CASSLAGGRTEAFF	TGTGCCAGCAGCTTAGCGGGGGGGAGAACTGAAGCTTTCTTT
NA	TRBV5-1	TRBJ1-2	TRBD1	CASSDREGDGYTF	TGCGCCAGCAGCGACAGGGAAGGTGATGGCTACACCTTC
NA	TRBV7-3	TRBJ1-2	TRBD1	CASSGRQGFSEANYGYTF	TGTGCCAGCAGCGGGCGACAGGGGTTCTCTGAAGCTAACTATGGCTACACCTTC
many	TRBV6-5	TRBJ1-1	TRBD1	CASRWTGGKVSEAFF	TGTGCCAGCAGATGGACAGGGGGCAAGGTGAGTGAAGCTTTCTTT
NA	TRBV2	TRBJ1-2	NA	CASSERDGYTF	TGTGCCAGCAGTGAGAGGGATGGCTACACCTTC
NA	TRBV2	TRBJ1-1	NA	CASLMNTEAFF	TGTGCCAGCCTTATGAACACTGAAGCTTTCTTT
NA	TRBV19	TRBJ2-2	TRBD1	CASSPYQGEVGTGELFF	TGTGCCAGTAGCCCTTATCAGGGGGAAGTAGGGACCGGGGAGCTGTTTTTT
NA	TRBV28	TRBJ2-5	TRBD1	CASSPRGRLETQYF	TGTGCCAGCAGCCCGAGGGGGCGCCTGGAGACCCAGTACTTC
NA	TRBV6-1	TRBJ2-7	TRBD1	CASSEEQGPYEQYF	TGTGCCAGCAGTGAGGAACAGGGGCCCTACGAGCAGTACTTC
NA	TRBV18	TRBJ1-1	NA	CASSRSTGNTEAFF	TGTGCCAGCTCAAGGTCGACAGGGAACACTGAAGCTTTCTTT
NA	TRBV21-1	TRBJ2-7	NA	CASSKVTLLGGKYEQYF	TGTGCCAGCAGCAAAGTAACACTTTTGGGAGGGAAATACGAGCAGTACTTC
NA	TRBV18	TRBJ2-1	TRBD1	CASSRGQGFSEQFF	TGTGCCAGCTCACGAGGACAGGGGTTTAGTGAGCAGTTCTTC
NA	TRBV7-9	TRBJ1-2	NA	CASRPSSGGPYGYTF	TGTGCCAGCAGGCCCTCATCGGGAGGGCCTTATGGCTACACCTTC
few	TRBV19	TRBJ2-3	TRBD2	CASSIRLAGDTQYF	TGTGCCAGTAGTATCAGGCTAGCGGGCGATACGCAGTATTTT
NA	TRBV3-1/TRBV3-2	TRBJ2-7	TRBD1	CASSPRTGGGEQYF	TGTGCCAGCAGCCCAAGGACAGGGGGCGGCGAGCAGTACTTC
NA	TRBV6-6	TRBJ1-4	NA	CASSYWQATNEKLFF	TGTGCCAGCAGTTATTGGCAGGCAACTAATGAAAAACTGTTTTTT